The 5 T cell receptor beta chains below all came from one sample that was sequenced in a study of Tregs in tolerant kidney transplant recipients. Libraries were prepared by immunoSEQ multiplex PCR; TCRdb keeps only in-frame clonotypes and omits some of them. The table has roughly 120,000 clones, around 94% seen once. The material sequenced was CD4+ T cells from blood. These receptors were obtained from a human donor in good health.

The chain recombines TRBV9 with TRBJ2-2; no clear D gene. Trimming stripped 0 bases from V and 4 bases from J, with 10 bases between. Germline V gene data show CDR1 as SGDLS and CDR2 as YYNGEE. This CDR3 spans 15 amino acids. DNA of the CDR3: TGTGCCAGCAGCGTAGTTTGGGGTGGCACCGGGGAGCTGTTTTTT. It specifies CASSVVWGGTGELFF.

The chain is built from TRBV4-2 and TRBJ2-1; TRBD2 matches at 16 bases. The germline CDR1 and CDR2 sequences are LGHNA and YNFKEQ. Trimming removed 2 bases from V and 2 bases from J; junction bases left unmatched: 3. The CDR3 totals 18 residues. This CDR3 reads CASSQLGLAGGTYNEQFF. CDR3 in DNA: TGTGCCAGCAGCCAACTGGGACTAGCGGGAGGGACCTACAATGAGCAGTTCTTC.

This chain links TRBV18 with TRBJ2-3; D is unresolved. The CDR3 length is 14 residues. Germline loops: CDR1 KGHSH, CDR2 LQKENI. V was clipped by 3 bases and J by 6 bases, with 13 bases between them. CDR3 DNA: TGTGCCAGCTCACCGACGCAACCTCCGGATACGCAGTATTTT. Protein product: CASSPTQPPDTQYF.

The J gene is TRBJ1-4, the V gene TRBV6-1; D possibly corresponds to TRBD1 (5 bases). With 3 bases removed from V and 5 bases from J, the gap between germline ends came to 10 bases. CDR1 is MNHNS and CDR2 is SASEGT in the germline V gene. The CDR3 consists of 14 residues. Here the CDR3 reads CASSDVAGNEKLFF. The CDR3 nucleotides are TGTGCCAGCAGTGACGTGGCAGGGAATGAAAAACTGTTTTTT.

The V call is TRBV6-5, the J call TRBJ2-3, with a tentative D call TRBD2 (5 bases). The V end lost 6 bases, the J end lost 6 bases, and 10 bases lay between the germline ends. This CDR3 spans 12 amino acids. Germline V gene lookup returns CDR1 MNHEY and CDR2 SVGAGI. CDR3 region: CASSGVRDTQYF. DNA for the CDR3: TGTGCCAGCAGCGGGGTTCGGGATACGCAGTATTTT.